This entry concerns a single TCR beta chain. V was trimmed by 2 bases and J by 0 bases, leaving 7 bases between them. The CDR3 has 14 residues. Germline V gene data show CDR1 as SGHVS and CDR2 as FQNEAQ. In the original processing: Researchers report that nucleated cell counts were estimated from reference gene primer amplification. Using immunoSEQ multiplex PCR, the repertoire was profiled, and TCRdb retains in-frame clones only, with some absent. That table is the source of V, J and clone size, and D and trimming were worked out from the DNA. The sample comprises 150,000 to 200,000 clones, around 90% of which are singletons, and around 3% rests with the top ten. The data were obtained in a study of blood T cell repertoires in COVID-19.

This receptor was identified in a man between 40 and 49 years old with active or convalescent COVID-19. The rearrangement joins TRBV7-8 to TRBJ1-1; D is unclear. Sequencing was done on a sample of peripheral blood. Here the CDR3 reads CASSLLVLNTEAFF. The CDR3 DNA is TGTGCCAGCAGCTTACTAGTCTTGAACACTGAAGCTTTCTTT.